The next 17 T cell receptor beta chains were all read from a single sample in a study of tumor-infiltrating lymphocytes in primary liver carcinoma. A primer matching the constant region was used to make TCR beta cDNA from 450 to 550 ng of total RNA. Libraries of TCR beta came from three nested multiplex PCR rounds with slightly modified ARM-PCR. TRBV1-TRBV30 forward primers paired with a C-beta reverse primer drove the first two PCR rounds, approximately 11 cycles each. MiXCR, applied by TCRdb to the multiplex PCR reads, yields one record per CDR3 protein. The sample has 300,000 to 400,000 distinct CDR3 sequences, approximately 64% seen once. Researchers drew blood RNA from unsorted whole blood and extracted germline DNA as well. The sample taken for sequencing was peripheral blood. The receptors were gathered from a man aged 40-49 years with primary liver carcinoma and hepatitis B virus infection.

In the case of this clonotype: A much larger clone sits a single nucleotide away, making a read error possible. The chain is built from TRBV6-6 and TRBJ2-7; D is perhaps TRBD1 (6 bases). The CDR3 has 15 residues. Germline loops: CDR1 MNHNY, CDR2 SVGAGI (reference sequence). The V end was cut by 2 bases, the J end by 5 bases, with 16 bases between. The CDR3 DNA reads as TGTGCCAGCAGTTACCTGGACAGAGAAGGCCACGAGCAGTACTTC. Protein product: CASSYLDREGHEQYF.

Worth noting for this clonotype: This could be a read error, since a much larger clone is one nucleotide away. The rearrangement uses TRBV6-1 and TRBJ1-2; weak D call: TRBD1 (6 bases). The germline CDR1 and CDR2 sequences are MNHNS and SASEGT. The CDR3 sequence is 15 residues long. Trimming removed 10 bases at V and 6 bases at J, with 24 bases between. Here the CDR3 reads CATERKGQWVDGYTF. The CDR3 DNA is TGTGCCACCGAGAGGAAAGGACAGTGGGTAGATGGCTACACCTTC.

The chain carries TRBV7-8 and TRBJ2-7; 9 bases are a match to TRBD1. Germline trimming cut 4 bases from V and 4 bases from J; bases unmatched to any gene: 11. The CDR3 sequence is 16 residues long. Germline V gene lookup returns CDR1 SGHVS and CDR2 FQNEAQ. The chain's CDR3 is CASSSGPGQGGYEQYF. The DNA for the CDR3 is TGTGCCAGCAGCTCAGGACCGGGACAGGGCGGATACGAGCAGTACTTC.

As concerns this clonotype: This may be a read error: a much more frequent sequence differs by one nucleotide. The chain is built from TRBV4-1 and TRBJ2-1, with TRBD1 as a possible D gene (5 bases). The CDR3 extends over 13 amino acids. Deletions cut 7 bases from V and 10 bases from J, with 17 bases between. CDR1 and CDR2 from the germline V gene are MGHRA and YSYEKL. CDR3 DNA: TGCGCCAGCATCCCACTTCGGACAAGGGAGCAGTTCTTC. Translating gives CASIPLRTREQFF.

The chain is built from TRBV11-2 and TRBJ1-5; D gene uncertain. This CDR3 contains 16 residues. Germline V CDR1 and CDR2: SGHAT, FQNNGV. V shed 11 bases and J shed 0 bases, with 20 bases lying between them. CDR3 sequence (DNA): TGTGCCTACAGCGAAGGGCGAAAAAATAGCAATCAGCCCCAGCATTTT. The encoded protein is CAYSEGRKNSNQPQHF.

This clonotype was seen a few times. This sequence joins TRBV28 and TRBJ2-7; tentatively, D is TRBD2 (6 bases). CDR1 and CDR2 from the germline V gene are MDHEN and SYDVKM. V was clipped by 3 bases and J by 3 bases, with 12 bases between them. This CDR3 spans 14 amino acids. In nucleotides, the CDR3 is TGTGCCAGCAGTTTGGCCAGCGGGTTCTACGAGCAGTACTTC. Residues: CASSLASGFYEQYF. The full variable domain, in which reference TRBV28 and TRBJ2-7 provide the parts outside the CDR3, is DVKVTQSSRYLVKRTGEKVFLECVQDMDHENMFWYRQDPGLGLRLIYFSYDVKMKEKGDIPEGYSVSREKKERFSLILESASTNQTSMYLCASSLASGFYEQYFGPGTRLTVT.

With respect to this clonotype: This may stem from a read error, because a much larger clone lies one nucleotide away. The J gene is TRBJ1-5, the V gene TRBV6-5; the D gene is possibly TRBD1 (5 bases). CDR1 MNHEY and CDR2 SVGAGI come from the germline V gene. V was trimmed by 5 bases and J by 6 bases, leaving 11 bases between them. CDR3 length: 13 residues. The CDR3 DNA follows: TGTGCCAGCAGTCCGGGGCAGGGTCAGCCCCAGCATTTT. This codes for CASSPGQGQPQHF.

The rearrangement joins TRBV6-5 to TRBJ2-5; the match to TRBD2 covers 7 bases. CDR1 is MNHEY and CDR2 is SVGAGI in the germline V gene. J gave up 2 bases and V 2 bases, and 5 bases lay outside the gene matches. The CDR3 has 15 amino acids. CDR3 loop: CASSYGTSDQETQYF. The CDR3 DNA follows: TGTGCCAGCAGTTACGGTACTAGCGATCAAGAGACCCAGTACTTC.

Ten or more counts support this clonotype. J is TRBJ2-7 and V is TRBV6-6, with D possibly TRBD1 on 5 matching bases. This CDR3 contains 13 residues. The V and J ends lost 0 bases and 7 bases respectively, with 10 bases between them. CDR1 and CDR2 (germline): MNHNY, SVGAGI (reference sequence). The CDR3 DNA sequence: TGTGCCAGCAGTTACTCCAGGGTGGAGGAGCAGTACTTC. It yields the protein CASSYSRVEEQYF.

Notes on this clonotype: A single base separates this from a much larger clone, so it may be a read error. V is TRBV5-6 and J is TRBJ1-1; possibly TRBD1 for D (5 bases). Trimming left V 1 base short and J 4 bases short, with 8 bases between. CDR3 length: 13 amino acids. From germline, CDR1 is SGHDT and CDR2 YYEEEE. CDR3 in DNA: TGTGCCAGCAGCTTGTTAAGGGGCACTGAAGCTTTCTTT. Protein sequence: CASSLLRGTEAFF. Full variable domain (outside the CDR3, taken from reference TRBV5-6 and TRBJ1-1): DAGVTQSPTHLIKTRGQQVTLRCSPKSGHDTVSWYQQALGQGPQFIFQYYEEEERQRGNFPDRFSGHQFPNYSSELNVNALLLGDSALYLCASSLLRGTEAFFGQGTRLTVV.

The chain carries TRBV6-1 and TRBJ1-3; perhaps TRBD1 as D (6 bases). Looked up from germline, CDR1 is MNHNS and CDR2 is SASEGT. The CDR3 is made up of 14 amino acids. As DNA, the CDR3 is TGTGTCAGTGTAGGACAGAGCTCTGGAAACACCATATATTTT. Translation gives CVSVGQSSGNTIYF.

This chain links TRBV11-2 with TRBJ2-5; D ambiguous. The V and J ends lost 10 bases and 4 bases respectively, with 16 bases between them. CDR3 length: 13 residues. Germline V gives CDR1 SGHAT, CDR2 FQNNGV. The CDR3 nucleotides are TGTGCCAACAGTCCACGAGCAGGAGAGACCCAGTACTTC. Its translation is CANSPRAGETQYF.

A word on this clonotype: Because it lacks the conserved phenylalanine or tryptophan at the end, this CDR3 is likely a read error. This chain links TRBV11-2 with TRBJ2-3; 10 nucleotides align to TRBD2. From germline, CDR1 is SGHAT and CDR2 FQNNGV. V shed 3 bases, J shed 5 bases, and the junction held 14 bases outside the gene matches. CDR3 length: 18 residues. The CDR3 here is CASSFFLSSGRSVDTQYL. CDR3 DNA sequence: TGTGCCAGCAGCTTCTTCCTGAGTAGCGGGAGGTCCGTAGATACGCAGTATTTG.

With respect to this clonotype: One junction end disagrees with the germline gene, perhaps due to a read error. V is TRBV5-4 and J is TRBJ2-7; 10 bases fit TRBD1. CDR1 SGHNT and CDR2 YYREEE come from the germline V gene (reference sequence). The CDR3 runs 13 residues. Here the CDR3 reads CASSLTGGLEHYF. The CDR3 region has the DNA TGTGCCAGCAGCCTGACAGGGGGCCTCGAGCACTACTTC.

Concerning this clonotype: One end of the junction is discordant with germline, which a read error may explain. The chain couples TRBV5-5 to TRBJ2-3; no firm D call. CDR1 and CDR2 (germline): SGHKS, YYEKEE (reference sequence). The CDR3 consists of 13 residues. CDR3 sequence reads: CTSSYSLADTQYF. As DNA, the CDR3 is TGTACCAGCAGCTATAGTCTTGCAGATACGCAGTATTTT. Combining the CDR3 with reference TRBV5-5 and TRBJ2-3 gives the whole variable domain DAGVTQSPTHLIKTRGQQVTLRCSPISGHKSVSWYQQVLGQGPQFIFQYYEKEERGRGNFPDRFSARQFPNYSSELNVNALLLGDSALYLCTSSYSLADTQYFGPGTRLTVL.

Comment on this clonotype: A much larger clone lies a single base off, so this may be a read error. J is TRBJ1-2 and V is TRBV10-3; D is perhaps TRBD1 (6 bases). The germline V gene encodes CDR1 ENHRY and CDR2 SYGVKD. This CDR3 region has 12 residues. V dropped 7 bases and J dropped 8 bases, with 14 bases sitting between them. This CDR3 reads CAITSTRGGYTF. The CDR3 bases are TGTGCCATCACTTCGACGAGGGGGGGCTACACCTTC.

Concerning this clonotype itself: At one of its ends the junction is not consistent with the germline gene, which may arise from a read error. The chain combines TRBV6-5 with TRBJ2-7, with D perhaps given as TRBD1 or TRBD2 (5 bases each). CDR3 length: 19 residues. Germline V gene data show CDR1 as MNHEY and CDR2 as SVGAGI. The CDR3 DNA reads as TGTACCAGCAGTTACTCGATTTCGTCCGGGACGGCGTCCACCTATGAGCAGTACTTC. Its protein product is CTSSYSISSGTASTYEQYF.